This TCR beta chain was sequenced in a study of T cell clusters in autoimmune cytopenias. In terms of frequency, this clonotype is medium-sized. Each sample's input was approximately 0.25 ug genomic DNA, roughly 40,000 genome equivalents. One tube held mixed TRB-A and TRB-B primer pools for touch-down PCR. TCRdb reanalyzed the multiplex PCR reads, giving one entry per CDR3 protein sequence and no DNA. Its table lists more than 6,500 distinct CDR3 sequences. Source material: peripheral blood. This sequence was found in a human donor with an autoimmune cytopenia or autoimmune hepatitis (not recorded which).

The CDR3 spells CSVDRARYNEQFF. The chain employs TRBV29-1 and TRBJ2-1. The CDR3 is 13 residues long. From germline, CDR1 is SQVTM and CDR2 ANQGSEA.